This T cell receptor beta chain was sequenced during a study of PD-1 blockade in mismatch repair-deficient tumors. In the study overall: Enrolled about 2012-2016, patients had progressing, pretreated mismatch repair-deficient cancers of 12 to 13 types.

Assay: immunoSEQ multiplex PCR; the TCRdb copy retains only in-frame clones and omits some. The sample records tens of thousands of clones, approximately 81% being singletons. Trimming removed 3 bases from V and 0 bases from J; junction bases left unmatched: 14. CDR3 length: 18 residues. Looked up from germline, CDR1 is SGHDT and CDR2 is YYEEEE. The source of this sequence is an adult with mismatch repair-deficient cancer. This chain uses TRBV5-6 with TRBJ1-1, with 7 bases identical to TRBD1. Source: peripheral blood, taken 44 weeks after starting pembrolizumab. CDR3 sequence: CASSSDRLGAWMNTEAFF. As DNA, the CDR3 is TGTGCCAGCAGCTCGGACAGGCTTGGAGCTTGGATGAACACTGAAGCTTTCTTT.